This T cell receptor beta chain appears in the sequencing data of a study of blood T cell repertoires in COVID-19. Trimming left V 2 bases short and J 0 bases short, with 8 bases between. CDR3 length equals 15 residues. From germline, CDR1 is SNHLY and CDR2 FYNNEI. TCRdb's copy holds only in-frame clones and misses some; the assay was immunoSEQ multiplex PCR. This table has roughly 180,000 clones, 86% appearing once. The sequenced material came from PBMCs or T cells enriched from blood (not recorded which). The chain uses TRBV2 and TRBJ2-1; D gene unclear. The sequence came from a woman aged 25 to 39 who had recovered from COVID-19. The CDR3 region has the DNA TGTGCCAGCAGTGAACGTGTTAGCTCCTACAATGAGCAGTTCTTC. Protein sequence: CASSERVSSYNEQFF.